This T cell receptor (beta chain) was recorded in a study of OX40 agonist ivuxolimab in advanced cancers. Trimming stripped 7 bases from V and 1 base from J, with 14 bases between. The CDR3 contains 15 residues. CDR1 and CDR2 from the germline V gene are LNHDA and SQIVND (reference sequence). Using immunoSEQ multiplex PCR, the repertoire was profiled, and TCRdb retains in-frame clones only, with some absent. The table has about 100,000 clones, roughly 94% seen once. The specimen was CD4+ or CD8+ T cells sorted from blood, collected in a trial of the OX40 agonist ivuxolimab. The receptor comes from an adult with an advanced solid tumor such as melanoma, head and neck, liver or kidney cancer. The chain links TRBV19 to TRBJ1-5; possible D gene TRBD1, 5 bases. The CDR3 DNA follows: TGTGCCAGTATGGCGGGGCTTGCGAGCAATCAGCCCCAGCATTTT. It codes for CASMAGLASNQPQHF.